Below, one T cell receptor beta chain is given with its context. The antigen remains unidentified. The assay was immunoSEQ multiplex PCR, and TCRdb's table has in-frame clones only and misses some. The sample has about 92,000 clones, over 80% seen once. These data are taken from a study of graft-versus-host responses after intestinal transplantation. Study as a whole: The transplants performed in recipients were multivisceral, liver-intestinal, or isolated intestinal. Study results and caveats: GvH clonotypes were identified within recipient marrow, with a subset emerging first in ileum or blood.

Trimming cost V 6 bases and J 2 bases, with 16 bases left between them. The CDR3 runs to 15 residues. Germline-derived CDR1 and CDR2 are MNHNS and SASEGT. This rearrangement joins TRBV6-1 to TRBJ2-5; D may be TRBD1 (6 bases). This TCR derives from a human donor who received an intestinal transplant. Sequencing was performed on unstimulated CD8+ T cells sorted from spleen or lymph node cells, taken before intestinal transplant. CDR3 region: CASRHRTDPQETQYF. Here the CDR3 DNA reads TGTGCCAGCAGACACAGGACAGACCCTCAAGAGACCCAGTACTTC.